The 10 T cell receptor delta chains below were found in one sample sequenced in a study of Vδ1+ human thymocytes. RNA was extracted from the cells and then reverse transcribed. The CDR3 regions were amplified by multiplex PCR from V-gene primers to a constant-region primer. TCRdb reran clone calling via CATT on the multiplex PCR reads. Seen here are some 54,000 delta-chain clones, approximately 15% observed once, and the top ten hold 0.5%. These receptors have no known antigen. Whole-study findings and limits: Thymic TRG and TRD repertoires appeared highly polyclonal, with Gaussian CDR3 length distributions.

The material sequenced was Vdelta1+ gamma-delta thymocytes from the thymus. Regarding subset: FACS-sorted CD3+ TCRalphabeta- TCRVdelta1+ TCRVdelta2- thymocytes. Receptors were obtained from a boy in the first two years of life who had congenital heart surgery.

This clone was counted only a few times. The gene calls are TRDV1 and TRDJ1; 9 bases are shared with TRDD3. V was clipped by 4 bases and J by 0 bases; unmatched bases: 12. CDR3 length: 18 residues. From germline, CDR1 is TSWWSYY and CDR2 QGS. In DNA, the CDR3 is TGTGCTCTTGGGGGTCAAACTCGGGGGATACCCTACACCGATAAACTCATCTTT. Protein product: CALGGQTRGIPYTDKLIF.

The chain is built from TRDV1 and TRDJ1; 12 bases agree with TRDD3. Looked up from germline, CDR1 is TSWWSYY and CDR2 is QGS. V trimming: 5 bases; J trimming: 7 bases; junction bases outside the gene matches: 17. The CDR3 is 18 amino acids. In nucleotides, the CDR3 is TGTGCTCTTGGGCGCATCCTACTCGCTGGGGGATACGAGGGTAAACTCATCTTT. Amino acids: CALGRILLAGGYEGKLIF.

This clone has only a few counts. The genes are TRDV1 and TRDJ1; D is undetermined. V lost 2 bases and J lost 3, with 16 bases in between. This CDR3 is built from 16 residues. CDR1 is TSWWSYY and CDR2 is QGS in the germline V gene. The CDR3 region is CALGESRKPCPDKLIF. The DNA for the CDR3 is TGTGCTCTTGGGGAATCCCGAAAACCCTGCCCCGATAAACTCATCTTT.

This clone was seen more than once but under ten times. The chain is built from TRDV1 and TRDJ1; TRDD3 aligns across 13 bases. The CDR3 extends over 20 amino acids. The J segment lost 2 bases and the V segment lost 3 bases, leaving 15 bases of the junction unmatched. Germline V gives CDR1 TSWWSYY, CDR2 QGS. Here the CDR3 reads CALGDHPSTGGYAMTDKLIF. The CDR3 DNA reads as TGTGCTCTTGGGGACCACCCCAGTACTGGGGGATACGCAATGACCGATAAACTCATCTTT.

This clone was picked up a small number of times. This chain connects TRDV1 to TRDJ1; 7 nucleotides agree with TRDD3. The germline CDR1 and CDR2 sequences are TSWWSYY and QGS. The CDR3 spans 14 residues. V was clipped by 2 bases and J by 8 bases; unmatched bases: 8. The CDR3 here is CALGERRDTQKLIF. The CDR3 nucleotides are TGTGCTCTTGGGGAAAGAAGGGATACTCAGAAACTCATCTTT.

The V call is TRDV1, the J call TRDJ1; D possibly corresponds to TRDD3 (9 bases). Germline loops: CDR1 TSWWSYY, CDR2 QGS. V lost 1 base and J lost 1, with 31 bases in between. The CDR3 contains 22 residues. The CDR3 DNA follows: TGTGCTCTTGGGGAACCCTTCCTAGGAAGGGGGATACTCGGGAGAACCACCGATAAACTCATCTTT. It encodes CALGEPFLGRGILGRTTDKLIF.

The chain employs TRDV1 and TRDJ1, with 12 positions matching TRDD3. This CDR3 contains 22 residues. V gave up 2 bases and J gave up 3 bases; unmatched junction bases: 22. Germline assignment: CDR1 TSWWSYY and CDR2 QGS. CDR3: CALGEVSFLRRVLGDTSDKLIF. Here the CDR3 DNA reads TGTGCTCTTGGGGAAGTATCCTTCCTACGTAGGGTTCTGGGGGATACGTCCGATAAACTCATCTTT.

The chain joins TRDV1 to TRDJ1, with 7 bases that match TRDD3. The CDR3 loop spans 19 amino acids. Germline V gene sequence: CDR1 TSWWSYY, CDR2 QGS. The J segment lost 6 bases and the V segment lost 0 bases, leaving 19 bases of the junction unmatched. The CDR3 loop reads CALGELAFPYGAGGHKLIF. The CDR3 DNA reads TGTGCTCTTGGGGAACTGGCCTTTCCGTACGGGGCTGGGGGCCATAAACTCATCTTT.

The rearrangement uses TRDV1 and TRDJ1; TRDD2 aligns across 9 bases. CDR1 is TSWWSYY, CDR2 QGS, per germline. The CDR3 consists of 21 residues. Trimming took 2 bases from V and 2 from J; bases not matched to a gene: 21. DNA for the CDR3: TGTGCTCTTGGGGAATTGTGGCCTTCCTACCGATATTTGCAGTGGACCGATAAACTCATCTTT. This codes for CALGELWPSYRYLQWTDKLIF.

As regards this clone: The sample has other DNA sequences that encode this CDR3 too. The rearrangement uses TRDV1 and TRDJ1; 9 bases match TRDD3. The CDR3 has 19 amino acids. V lost 3 bases, J lost 7 bases, and 21 bases stayed unmatched. Germline-derived CDR1 and CDR2 are TSWWSYY and QGS. Here the CDR3 reads CALGDPPSTGGPPGRKLIF. The DNA for the CDR3 is TGTGCTCTTGGGGACCCCCCAAGTACTGGGGGACCCCCCGGCCGTAAACTCATCTTT.